A selection of T cell receptor beta chains follows, all from one sample in a study of OX40 agonist ivuxolimab in advanced cancers. The table came from immunoSEQ multiplex PCR; TCRdb's copy has only in-frame clones and leaves some out. The repertoire holds about 45,000 clones, with around 89% as singletons. The sequences come from CD4+ or CD8+ T cells sorted from blood, collected in a trial of the OX40 agonist ivuxolimab. Receptors originate from an adult with an advanced solid tumor such as melanoma, head and neck, liver or kidney cancer. Each CDR3 is given with its conserved first and last residue. D genes are given only for firm matches. Clone size is not always given. Where it is, it says once, few, many or a class for expanded clones.

j_gene	d_gene	v_gene	abundance	CDR3aa	CDR3nt
TRBJ2-7	NA	TRBV7-9	NA	CASSSPGMFHEQYF	TGTGCCAGCAGCTCTCCGGGGATGTTCCACGAGCAGTACTTC
TRBJ1-2	NA	TRBV14	NA	CASSQDSGIGYTF	TGTGCCAGCAGCCAAGATAGTGGGATTGGCTACACCTTC
TRBJ1-5	NA	TRBV5-8	NA	CASSLPGLSNQPQHF	TGTGCCAGCAGCTTGCCAGGGTTGAGCAATCAGCCCCAGCATTTT
TRBJ1-1	NA	TRBV6-5	NA	CASSRDRNTEAFF	TGTGCCAGCAGTCGTGACAGGAACACTGAAGCTTTCTTT
TRBJ1-3	NA	TRBV19	NA	CATPPGQGVISGNTIYF	TGTGCCACCCCTCCTGGGCAGGGAGTAATCTCTGGAAACACCATATATTTT
TRBJ1-1	NA	TRBV12-5	NA	CASGSLISGPEAFF	TGTGCTAGTGGTTCGCTAATTAGCGGGCCTGAAGCTTTCTTT
TRBJ2-7	TRBD1	TRBV11-2	NA	CASSPAGTGLYEQYF	TGTGCCAGCAGCCCCGCCGGGACAGGGCTATACGAGCAGTACTTC
TRBJ2-4	NA	TRBV4-1	NA	CASSQVSELAKNIQYF	TGCGCCAGCAGCCAAGTTTCGGAACTAGCCAAAAACATTCAGTACTTC
TRBJ2-7	NA	TRBV2	NA	CACPMRDEQYF	TGTGCCTGCCCCATGAGGGACGAGCAGTACTTC
TRBJ2-7	NA	TRBV19	NA	CASSGGGPYEQYF	TGTGCCAGTAGTGGGGGCGGGCCCTACGAGCAGTACTTC
TRBJ1-2	NA	TRBV4-3	NA	CASSQDGDPNTF	TGCGCCAGCAGCCAAGATGGGGATCCCAACACCTTC
TRBJ1-2	NA	TRBV29-1	NA	CSAWEGDYGYTF	TGCAGCGCTTGGGAAGGGGACTATGGCTACACCTTC
TRBJ1-2	NA	TRBV7-9	few	CASSLGGGGYTF	TGTGCCAGCAGCTTAGGGGGAGGTGGCTACACCTTC
TRBJ1-1	TRBD1	TRBV9	NA	CASSPRGVTEAFF	TGTGCCAGCAGCCCCAGGGGGGTCACTGAAGCTTTCTTT
TRBJ2-7	NA	TRBV5-1	NA	CASSAPPMTAEQYF	TGCGCCAGCAGCGCGCCGCCAATGACGGCCGAGCAGTACTTC
TRBJ2-7	NA	TRBV2	few	CASRGTTGKGEQYF	TGTGCCAGCAGGGGGACGACAGGCAAAGGGGAGCAGTACTTC
TRBJ1-3	NA	TRBV7-9	once	CASSLGGFGNTIYF	TGTGCCAGCAGCTTAGGCGGGTTTGGAAACACCATATATTTT
TRBJ2-6	TRBD2	TRBV27	NA	CASSSPLAGSGANVLTF	TGTGCCAGCAGTTCACCCCTAGCGGGCTCTGGGGCCAACGTCCTGACTTTC
TRBJ2-5	TRBD1	TRBV11-2	NA	CASSRGTEEQETQYF	TGTGCCAGTTCCAGGGGGACCGAGGAGCAAGAGACCCAGTACTTC
TRBJ2-1	TRBD2	TRBV27	NA	CASRTRLAGDNEQFF	TGTGCCAGCAGGACCAGACTAGCGGGGGACAATGAGCAGTTCTTC
TRBJ2-1	TRBD2	TRBV30	NA	CAWRGTSGVYNEQFF	TGTGCCTGGAGGGGGACTAGCGGGGTTTACAATGAGCAGTTCTTC
TRBJ2-7	NA	TRBV19	NA	CASSPSATGYYEQYF	TGTGCCAGTAGTCCCTCCGCGACAGGTTACTACGAGCAGTACTTC
TRBJ2-7	NA	TRBV14	NA	CASSQVGLGEQYF	TGTGCCAGCAGCCAAGTGGGACTTGGGGAGCAGTACTTC
TRBJ1-5	TRBD1	TRBV4-2	NA	CASSQEGQGENQPQHF	TGTGCCAGCAGCCAAGAGGGACAGGGAGAGAATCAGCCCCAGCATTTT
TRBJ2-1	TRBD2	TRBV6-5	NA	CASSYMAGGVNEQFF	TGTGCCAGCAGTTACATGGCGGGAGGTGTGAATGAGCAGTTCTTC
TRBJ2-7	TRBD2	TRBV12-5	NA	CASGLEGLAEYEQYF	TGTGCTAGTGGTTTGGAGGGACTAGCGGAGTACGAGCAGTACTTC
TRBJ2-7	NA	TRBV27	once	CASSLGAGRTYEQYF	TGTGCCAGCAGTTTAGGGGCAGGGCGAACCTACGAGCAGTACTTC
TRBJ2-7	NA	TRBV5-5	NA	CASSAGLSGSYEQYF	TGTGCCAGCAGTGCGGGGCTGAGTGGCTCCTACGAGCAGTACTTC
TRBJ1-2	TRBD1	TRBV7-9	NA	CASSRQGVNGYTF	TGTGCCAGCAGTAGACAGGGGGTGAATGGCTACACCTTC